This T cell receptor (beta chain) was recorded in a study of blood T cell repertoires in COVID-19. Clones were sequenced by immunoSEQ multiplex PCR, and TCRdb holds only the in-frame ones, with some missing. The table shows hundreds of thousands of clones, with 85% occurring only once. With 2 bases removed from V and 5 bases from J, the gap between germline ends came to 18 bases. The CDR3 has 16 amino acids. Germline V gene sequence: CDR1 MNHEY, CDR2 SMNVEV (reference sequence). The source material was peripheral blood. This chain joins TRBV27 and TRBJ2-5, with D possibly matching TRBD2 (6 bases). The receptor was isolated from a young woman with acute or convalescent COVID-19. As DNA, the CDR3 is TGTGCCAGCAGTTTACGGGGGTACTCACTAGGGGAGACCCAGTACTTC. It encodes CASSLRGYSLGETQYF.